The 20 T cell receptor beta chains below come from one sample, sequenced in a study of T cell changes during pregnancy in multiple sclerosis. Method: immunoSEQ multiplex PCR; TCRdb's copy keeps in-frame clones and lacks some. This sample yields approximately 50,000 clones, of which about 90% are seen a single time; about 0.6% belongs to the top ten. The starting material was CD4+ T cells from peripheral blood mononuclear cells, obtained after pregnancy. The receptor source for this set is a female donor with multiple sclerosis, enrolled in a pregnancy study.

V is TRBV5-5 and J is TRBJ1-1; a possible D gene is TRBD1 (5 bases). Germline loops: CDR1 SGHKS, CDR2 YYEKEE (reference sequence). The CDR3 sequence is 17 residues long. The V gene lost 4 bases and the J gene lost 0 bases, with 19 bases spanning the gap. Here the CDR3 reads CASSPGSSLSLNTEAFF. DNA for the CDR3: TGTGCCAGCAGCCCAGGGTCCAGCCTTTCACTGAACACTGAAGCTTTCTTT.

This clone has just one count. The V and J genes are TRBV6-6 and TRBJ1-2; the D is unclear. The CDR3 contains 14 residues. Trimming pared 0 bases from V and 9 bases from J, leaving 14 bases between. Per germline, CDR1 MNHNY and CDR2 SVGAGI (reference sequence). The CDR3 loop reads CASSYSGESDSYTF. The DNA for the CDR3 is TGTGCCAGCAGTTACTCGGGCGAATCAGATAGCTACACCTTC.

The chain couples TRBV4-2 to TRBJ2-1; no reliable D call. CDR1 and CDR2 (germline): LGHNA, YNFKEQ. This CDR3 spans 15 amino acids. Trimming stripped 1 base from V and 7 bases from J, with 14 bases between. The CDR3 DNA is TGTGCCAGCAGCCAAGTGGTCCTACCGAGGAATGAGCAGTTCTTC. Amino acid sequence: CASSQVVLPRNEQFF.

This clone has only one observation. The chain's CDR3 is CASSSVLAGDHPDTQYF. DNA for the CDR3: TGTGCCAGCAGTTCCGTACTAGCGGGAGACCACCCAGATACGCAGTATTTT. The genes are TRBV28 and TRBJ2-3, with 11 bases identical to TRBD2. Germline lookup yields CDR1 MDHEN and CDR2 SYDVKM. This CDR3 has 17 residues. The V segment lost 4 bases and the J segment 4 bases; nucleotides outside the gene matches: 10.

This clone was detected only once. The rearrangement links TRBV2 to TRBJ1-2; a possible D gene is TRBD1 (6 bases). Germline lookup yields CDR1 SNHLY and CDR2 FYNNEI. V lost 9 bases, J lost 7 bases, and 21 bases lay in between. The CDR3 contains 14 residues. CDR3 in DNA: TGTGCCAGAAAGGCCGATTGGGGGCCAGGTGGCTACACCTTC. Translating gives CARKADWGPGGYTF.

V and J are TRBV2 and TRBJ1-4, with D possibly being TRBD1 (6 bases). Per germline, CDR1 SNHLY and CDR2 FYNNEI. This CDR3 has 17 amino acids. V dropped 5 bases and J dropped 0 bases, with 16 bases sitting between them. CDR3 sequence: CASSRDNPRATNEKLFF. In nucleotides, the CDR3 is TGTGCCAGCAGTCGGGACAATCCTCGGGCAACTAATGAAAAACTGTTTTTT. Using reference TRBV2 and TRBJ1-4 for the parts outside the CDR3, the full variable domain is EPEVTQTPSHQVTQMGQEVILRCVPISNHLYFYWYRQILGQKVEFLVSFYNNEISEKSEIFDDQFSVERPDGSNFTLKIRSTKLEDSAMYFCASSRDNPRATNEKLFFGSGTQLSVL.

The chain is built from TRBV27 and TRBJ2-5; D gene ambiguous. V lost 5 bases and J lost 5, with 9 bases in between. Germline V gene lookup returns CDR1 MNHEY and CDR2 SMNVEV (reference sequence). CDR3 size: 12 residues. Here the CDR3 reads CASSPNLETQYF. For the CDR3, the DNA is TGTGCCAGCAGTCCTAACCTGGAGACCCAGTACTTC.

The chain employs TRBV7-2 and TRBJ1-1, with D unresolved. Per germline, CDR1 SGHTA and CDR2 FQGNSA. V lost 3 bases and J 2 bases, leaving 10 bases between the germline ends. The CDR3 contains 14 residues. The CDR3, as DNA: TGTGCCAGCAGCTTGGATCGGAGAAACACTGAAGCTTTCTTT. It encodes CASSLDRRNTEAFF.

The chain combines TRBV7-3 with TRBJ1-1; a possible D gene is TRBD1 (6 bases). This CDR3 contains 16 residues. CDR1 is SGHTA and CDR2 is FQGTGA in the germline V gene. The V and J ends lost 5 bases and 3 bases respectively, with 19 bases between them. CDR3: CASSPNPGGRYTEAFF. The CDR3 DNA is TGTGCCAGCAGCCCAAACCCCGGGGGGCGATACACTGAAGCTTTCTTT.

This clone was recorded only once. The chain is built from TRBV7-2 and TRBJ2-7; TRBD2 agrees at 8 bases. V shed 5 bases, J shed 3 bases, and the junction held 6 bases outside the gene matches. From germline, CDR1 is SGHTA and CDR2 FQGNSA. The CDR3 has 14 amino acids. The CDR3 sequence: CASSKYSGIYEQYF. As DNA, the CDR3 is TGTGCCAGCAGCAAATATAGCGGGATCTACGAGCAGTACTTC.

The J gene is TRBJ2-5, the V gene TRBV29-1; 11 bases fit TRBD2. This CDR3 contains 12 residues. Losses at the gene ends were 5 bases for V and 5 bases for J; bases not matched to a gene: 1. Germline V gene data show CDR1 as SQVTM and CDR2 as ANQGSEA. The DNA of the CDR3 is TGCAGCGTTACTAGCGGGAGCGAGACCCAGTACTTC. Protein product: CSVTSGSETQYF.

V gene TRBV5-1 combines with J gene TRBJ2-2; possibly TRBD2 for D (6 bases). The CDR3 length is 16 residues. Trimming shortened V by 5 bases and J by 1 base, and 15 bases separated the two germline ends. Germline CDR1 and CDR2: SGHRS and YFSETQ. The CDR3 DNA follows: TGCGCCAGCAGTAACAGCGGGCAGAAGAACACCGGGGAGCTGTTTTTT. Residues: CASSNSGQKNTGELFF.

The chain joins TRBV4-3 to TRBJ2-1, with 8 positions matching TRBD1. CDR1 is LGHNA and CDR2 is YSLEER in the germline V gene. The CDR3 runs to 17 residues. The V segment lost 2 bases and the J segment 3 bases; nucleotides outside the gene matches: 9. The CDR3 DNA sequence: TGCGCCAGCAGCCAAAGGACAGGGAACCCTTTCTACAATGAGCAGTTCTTC. It translates to CASSQRTGNPFYNEQFF.

V and J are TRBV6-1 and TRBJ1-2; the D is unclear. V shed 2 bases and J shed 6 bases, with 19 bases lying between them. CDR1 and CDR2 from the germline V gene are MNHNS and SASEGT. CDR3 length: 16 residues. The DNA of the CDR3 is TGTGCCAGCAGTGAAAGCTACTCGAGGAAAGAGGATGGCTACACCTTC. Its protein product is CASSESYSRKEDGYTF.

The CDR3 here is CASSAELASPWSEQFF. The CDR3 DNA is TGTGCCAGCAGCGCCGAGCTAGCGTCTCCATGGAGTGAGCAGTTCTTC. V gene TRBV9 combines with J gene TRBJ2-1; possibly TRBD2 for D (6 bases). Germline CDR1 and CDR2: SGDLS and YYNGEE. Trimming left V 3 bases short and J 9 bases short, with 22 bases between. The CDR3 consists of 16 residues.

In its sample, this clone was seen many times. The chain uses TRBV5-1 and TRBJ2-2; 9 bases agree with TRBD1. V shed 4 bases, J shed 5 bases, and the junction held 6 bases outside the gene matches. Germline loops: CDR1 SGHRS, CDR2 YFSETQ. CDR3 length: 15 amino acids. CDR3 region: CASSPGQGRTGELFF. The CDR3 DNA reads TGCGCCAGCAGCCCGGGACAGGGCAGAACCGGGGAGCTGTTTTTT.

This clone has ten or more counts. The same CDR3 is also encoded by other DNA sequences in this sample. V and J are TRBV6-5 and TRBJ1-1; 7 positions match TRBD1. This CDR3 has 14 residues. The junction had 2 bases not matched to a gene; V was cut back by 3 bases and J by 1 base. Germline CDR1 reads MNHEY; CDR2 reads SVGAGI. CDR3 sequence (DNA): TGTGCCAGCAGTTATAGGGGGCGGAACACTGAAGCTTTCTTT. This sequence encodes CASSYRGRNTEAFF.

The chain recombines TRBV9 with TRBJ2-1; 9 bases match TRBD1. In germline, CDR1 is SGDLS, CDR2 YYNGEE. The CDR3 extends over 16 amino acids. The ends lost 6 bases at V and 4 bases at J; junction bases unmatched: 11. The CDR3 here is CASTVGGGQGYNEQFF. CDR3 bases: TGTGCCAGCACAGTAGGAGGGGGACAGGGATACAATGAGCAGTTCTTC.

The CDR3 is CASSGGTVGYTF. CDR3 DNA sequence: TGTGCCAGTAGTGGCGGGACGGTTGGCTACACCTTC. This chain uses TRBV19 with TRBJ1-2; tentative D call: TRBD1 (5 bases). This CDR3 region has 12 residues. Germline V gives CDR1 LNHDA, CDR2 SQIVND (reference sequence). Trimming stripped 5 bases from V and 7 bases from J, with 11 bases between.

This sequence joins TRBV23-1 and TRBJ1-1; D may be TRBD1 (6 bases). TRBV23-1 is classed as an ORF, of uncertain function. The V end was cut by 2 bases, the J end by 2 bases, with 12 bases between. The CDR3 is 15 amino acids. This chain's CDR3 is CASSQNEDRNTEAFF. CDR3 sequence (DNA): TGCGCCAGCAGTCAAAATGAGGACAGAAACACTGAAGCTTTCTTT.